Shown below are 21 T cell receptor beta chains from a single sample sequenced in a study of T cells after yellow fever vaccination. TCRdb fed the 5' RACE reads into MiXCR, producing one record per CDR3 protein. The sample carries about 350,000 distinct CDR3 sequences, under 15% recorded once. The sample in question was CD4+ T cells sorted from PBMCs, obtained 15 days after the yellow fever booster vaccination. Receptors were obtained from a man aged 18 to 29 who received the YFV17D yellow fever vaccine.

The V call is TRBV29-1, the J call TRBJ2-3; TRBD2 might be the D (5 bases). The CDR3 is 15 residues long. CDR1 and CDR2 (germline): SQVTM, ANQGSEA. V was clipped by 4 bases and J by 0 bases, with 14 bases between them. The CDR3 DNA reads as TGCAGCGTTGTGGGCAAACTAGTGAGCACAGATACGCAGTATTTT. Its protein is CSVVGKLVSTDTQYF.

A few counts support this clonotype. This chain connects TRBV7-7 to TRBJ2-3; the D gene is possibly TRBD1 (5 bases). Trimming shortened V by 5 bases and J by 6 bases, and 18 bases separated the two germline ends. The CDR3 runs to 15 residues. From germline, CDR1 is SSHAT and CDR2 FNYEAQ (reference sequence). The CDR3 DNA sequence: TGTGCCAGCAGCCATAATCTACAGGCGGCGGATACGCAGTATTTT. Protein product: CASSHNLQAADTQYF.

The chain carries TRBV20-1 and TRBJ2-5, with D perhaps TRBD2 (5 bases). Trimming cost V 4 bases and J 5 bases, with 17 bases left between them. The CDR3 runs to 14 residues. From germline, CDR1 is DFQATT and CDR2 SNEGSKA (reference sequence). The CDR3 is CSATSPGPGETQYF. CDR3 nucleotide sequence: TGCAGTGCTACCTCACCTGGGCCGGGGGAGACCCAGTACTTC.

V usage is TRBV14 and J usage is TRBJ1-5; 9 nucleotides agree with TRBD1. The J segment lost 4 bases and the V segment lost 4 bases, leaving 2 bases of the junction unmatched. This CDR3 region has 14 residues. The germline V gene encodes CDR1 SGHDN and CDR2 FVKESK. This chain's CDR3 is CASSRTGENQPQHF. Written as DNA, the CDR3 is TGTGCCAGCAGCCGGACAGGGGAGAATCAGCCCCAGCATTTT.

This clonotype was counted only a few times. The V call is TRBV6-6, the J call TRBJ2-7; 11 bases line up with TRBD2. From germline, CDR1 is MNHNY and CDR2 SVGAGI (reference sequence). Trimming removed 0 bases from V and 3 bases from J; junction bases left unmatched: 1. This CDR3 has 15 amino acids. The CDR3 loop is CASSYSTSGVYEQYF. The CDR3 DNA reads as TGTGCCAGCAGTTACTCGACTAGCGGGGTCTACGAGCAGTACTTC.

V is TRBV6-5 and J is TRBJ1-2; 9 bases map to TRBD1. Germline CDR1 and CDR2: MNHEY and SVGAGI. V lost 6 bases to trimming and J lost 5 bases; unmatched junction nucleotides: 10. The CDR3 runs to 15 residues. CDR3 amino acids: CASSQRQGVNYGYTF. CDR3 nucleotide sequence: TGTGCCAGCAGCCAGAGACAGGGGGTGAATTATGGCTACACCTTC.

This clonotype was observed a handful of times. The rearrangement joins TRBV7-2 to TRBJ1-5; no clear D. The germline CDR1 and CDR2 sequences are SGHTA and FQGNSA. The CDR3 length is 13 residues. V gave up 6 bases and J gave up 0 bases, with 6 bases separating them. CDR3 nucleotide sequence: TGTGCCAGCAGTCGAGTTAGCAATCAGCCCCAGCATTTT. Translation: CASSRVSNQPQHF.

The V and J genes are TRBV7-2 and TRBJ2-4; 7 nucleotides agree with TRBD2. The CDR3 loop spans 18 amino acids. V dropped 0 bases and J dropped 0; count of bases not matched to a gene: 8. Germline CDR1 is SGHTA and CDR2 is FQGNSA. CDR3 coding DNA: TGTGCCAGCAGCTTAGCGCCGGGAGGCCCTCTAGCCAAAAACATTCAGTACTTC. Its translation is CASSLAPGGPLAKNIQYF. The complete variable domain, with remaining parts taken from reference TRBV7-2 and TRBJ2-4, reads GAGVSQSPSNKVTEKGKDVELRCDPISGHTALYWYRQSLGQGLEFLIYFQGNSAPDKSGLPSDRFSAERTGGSVSTLTIQRTQQEDSAVYLCASSLAPGGPLAKNIQYFGAGTRLSVL.

This clonotype was seen at least ten times. This chain connects TRBV27 to TRBJ1-6; unclear D gene. V lost 2 bases and J lost 0, with 11 bases in between. This CDR3 has 17 amino acids. The germline CDR1 and CDR2 sequences are MNHEY and SMNVEV (reference sequence). In nucleotides, the CDR3 is TGTGCCAGCAGTTTAGTACCTCCCAGCTCCTATAATTCACCCCTCCACTTT. Its protein product is CASSLVPPSSYNSPLHF.

This clonotype was found many times. The chain is built from TRBV4-2 and TRBJ1-4; D may be TRBD1 (5 bases). This CDR3 is built from 15 residues. Germline V gene sequence: CDR1 LGHNA, CDR2 YNFKEQ. The ends were cut back, 1 base at V and 3 bases at J, with 9 bases in the middle. The CDR3 DNA reads TGTGCCAGCAGCCAAGTCGGGGGATCTAATGAAAAACTGTTTTTT. The encoded protein is CASSQVGGSNEKLFF.

In this sample, this clonotype turned up a few times. The chain combines TRBV2 with TRBJ1-5, with D possibly TRBD1 on 6 matching bases. Trimming removed 6 bases at V and 4 bases at J, with 16 bases between. CDR3 length: 15 amino acids. In germline, CDR1 is SNHLY, CDR2 FYNNEI. The CDR3: CASSPVGQGNQPQHF. In nucleotides, the CDR3 is TGTGCCAGCAGCCCTGTCGGGCAGGGGAATCAGCCCCAGCATTTT.

This clonotype has more than one count but fewer than ten. The chain employs TRBV10-2 and TRBJ2-1, with D possibly TRBD2 on 7 matching bases. V was pared by 11 bases and J by 0 bases, with 14 bases between. Germline loops: CDR1 WSHSY, CDR2 SAAADI. This CDR3 has 14 amino acids. Here the CDR3 DNA reads TGCGCCGGGGGGGGCGCGAGCTCCTACAATGAGCAGTTCTTC. This encodes CAGGGASSYNEQFF.

The J gene is TRBJ1-6, the V gene TRBV4-1; tentative D call: TRBD1 (6 bases). The V gene's germline CDR1 is MGHRA and CDR2 YSYEKL. V gave up 6 bases and J gave up 10 bases, with 16 bases separating them. The CDR3 runs 14 residues. The CDR3, as DNA: TGCGCCAGCAGACTGGAGGAGGGGGGATCACCCCTCCACTTT. It yields the protein CASRLEEGGSPLHF.

The chain recombines TRBV10-3 with TRBJ2-5, with a tentative D call TRBD2 (6 bases). Germline V gene sequence: CDR1 ENHRY, CDR2 SYGVKD. V lost 6 bases and J lost 2, with 13 bases in between. There are 14 residues in the CDR3. CDR3 in DNA: TGTGCCATCAGAGGGACTGGAATACAAGAGACCCAGTACTTC. Its translation: CAIRGTGIQETQYF.

This clonotype was recorded a few times. V is TRBV18 and J is TRBJ1-1, with TRBD1 as a possible D gene (5 bases). Germline values: CDR1 KGHSH, CDR2 LQKENI. This CDR3 has 14 residues. V lost 0 bases to trimming and J lost 8 bases, with 13 bases between them. The CDR3: CASSPPGEPREAFF. The CDR3, as DNA: TGTGCCAGCTCACCACCAGGGGAGCCTCGGGAAGCTTTCTTT.

The J gene is TRBJ1-1, the V gene TRBV4-1, with a tentative D call TRBD1 (6 bases). This CDR3 has 16 amino acids. Trimming cost V 4 bases and J 1 base, with 16 bases left between them. Germline-derived CDR1 and CDR2 are MGHRA and YSYEKL. CDR3 residues: CASSLKVTRGNTEAFF. In DNA form, the CDR3 reads TGCGCCAGCAGCCTAAAGGTCACCAGGGGGAACACTGAAGCTTTCTTT.

This clonotype was picked up a small number of times. The chain couples TRBV5-1 to TRBJ2-5; the D gene is possibly TRBD2 (7 bases). The CDR3 runs 14 residues. Germline V lookup: CDR1 SGHRS, CDR2 YFSETQ. Trimming removed 5 bases from V and 0 bases from J, with 11 bases in between. In DNA, the CDR3 is TGCGCCAGCAGTGGCGGGGGCGACCAAGAGACCCAGTACTTC. Translating it yields CASSGGGDQETQYF.

This clonotype came up many times. Here the CDR3 reads CASSLALAGVGTKNIQYF. The DNA for the CDR3 is TGTGCCAGCAGCCTGGCTCTAGCGGGGGTCGGTACCAAAAACATTCAGTACTTC. The V and J genes are TRBV7-8 and TRBJ2-4, with 10 bases matching TRBD2. J gave up 2 bases and V 5 bases, and 12 bases lay outside the gene matches. The length of the CDR3 is 18 residues. Germline loops: CDR1 SGHVS, CDR2 FQNEAQ. Looking up the rest from reference TRBV7-8 and TRBJ2-4 gives the full variable domain: GAGVSQSPRYKVAKRGQDVALRCDPISGHVSLFWYQQALGQGPEFLTYFQNEAQLDKSGLPSDRFFAERPEGSVSTLKIQRTQQEDSAVYLCASSLALAGVGTKNIQYFGAGTRLSVL.

In this sample, this clonotype turned up a few times. CDR3 in DNA: TGCAGTGCTCCGAAAGGGCGAGACACTGAAGCTTTCTTT. This translates into CSAPKGRDTEAFF. The chain is built from TRBV20-1 and TRBJ1-1; D remains unclear. Per the germline V gene, CDR1 is DFQATT and CDR2 is SNEGSKA (reference sequence). V was shortened by 5 bases and J by 3 bases, with 13 bases between the two germline ends. The CDR3 sequence is 13 residues long.

The chain joins TRBV3-1 to TRBJ2-5, with D tentatively TRBD1 or TRBD2 (5 bases each). V was shortened by 2 bases and J by 5 bases, with 12 bases between the two germline ends. This CDR3 contains 14 residues. Germline-derived CDR1 and CDR2 are LGHDT and YNNKEL (reference sequence). CDR3 sequence reads: CASSQRMGRETQYF. Written as DNA, the CDR3 is TGTGCCAGCAGCCAACGCATGGGACGGGAGACCCAGTACTTC.

The sample holds one count of this clonotype. This chain connects TRBV10-1 to TRBJ2-7; D may be TRBD1 (5 bases). With 3 bases removed from V and 1 base from J, the gap between germline ends came to 16 bases. The CDR3 covers 16 residues. Germline V gene lookup returns CDR1 WNHNN and CDR2 SYGVQD (reference sequence). The CDR3 DNA is TGCGCCAGCAGTGATACCCCGGTAGGGGTTTCCTACGAGCAGTACTTC. This translates into CASSDTPVGVSYEQYF.